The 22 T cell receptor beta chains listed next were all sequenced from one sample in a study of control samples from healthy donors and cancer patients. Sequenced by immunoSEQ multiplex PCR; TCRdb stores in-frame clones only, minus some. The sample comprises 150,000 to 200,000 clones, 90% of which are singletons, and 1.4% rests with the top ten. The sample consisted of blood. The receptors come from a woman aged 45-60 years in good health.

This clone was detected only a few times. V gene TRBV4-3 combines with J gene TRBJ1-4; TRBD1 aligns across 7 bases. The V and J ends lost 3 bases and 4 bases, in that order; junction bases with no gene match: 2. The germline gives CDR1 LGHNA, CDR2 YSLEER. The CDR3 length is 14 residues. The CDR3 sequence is CASSQRQGNEKLFF. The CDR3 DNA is TGCGCCAGCAGCCAGAGACAGGGTAATGAAAAACTGTTTTTT.

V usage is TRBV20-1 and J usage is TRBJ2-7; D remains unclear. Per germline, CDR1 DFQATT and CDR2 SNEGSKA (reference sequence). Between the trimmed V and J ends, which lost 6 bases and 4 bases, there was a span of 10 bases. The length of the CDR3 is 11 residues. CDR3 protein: CSARTLYEQYF. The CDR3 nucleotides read TGCAGTGCCAGGACCCTATACGAGCAGTACTTC.

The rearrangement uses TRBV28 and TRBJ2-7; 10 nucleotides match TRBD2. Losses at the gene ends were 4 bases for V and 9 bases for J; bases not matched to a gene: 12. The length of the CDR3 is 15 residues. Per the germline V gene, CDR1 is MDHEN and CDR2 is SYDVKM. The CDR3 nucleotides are TGTGCCAGCAGTTCCCCGACTAGCGGGCGGTTTAGGCAGTACTTC. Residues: CASSSPTSGRFRQYF.

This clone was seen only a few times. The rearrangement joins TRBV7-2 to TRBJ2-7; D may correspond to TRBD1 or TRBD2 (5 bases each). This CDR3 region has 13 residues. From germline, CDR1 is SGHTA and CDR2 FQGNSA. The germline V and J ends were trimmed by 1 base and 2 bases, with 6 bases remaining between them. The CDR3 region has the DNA TGTGCCAGCAGCTTAGGGGGGACCTACGAGCAGTACTTC. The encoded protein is CASSLGGTYEQYF.

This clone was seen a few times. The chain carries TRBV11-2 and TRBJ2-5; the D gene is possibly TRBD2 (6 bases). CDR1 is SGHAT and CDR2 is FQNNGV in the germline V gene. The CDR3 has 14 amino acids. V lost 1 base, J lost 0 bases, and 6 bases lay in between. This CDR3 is CASSLGTNQETQYF. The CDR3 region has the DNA TGTGCCAGCAGCTTAGGGACTAACCAAGAGACCCAGTACTTC.

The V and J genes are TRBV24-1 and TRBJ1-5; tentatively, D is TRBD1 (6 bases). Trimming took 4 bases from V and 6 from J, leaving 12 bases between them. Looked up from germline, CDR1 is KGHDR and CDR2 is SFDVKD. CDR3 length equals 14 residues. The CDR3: CATSDTGIRQPQHF. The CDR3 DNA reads TGTGCCACCAGTGACACAGGGATTCGTCAGCCCCAGCATTTT.

In DNA, the CDR3 is TGTGCCAGCAGTGACTCACTAGCGGGAGACACCGGGGAGCTGTTTTTT. It codes for CASSDSLAGDTGELFF. The chain links TRBV6-4 to TRBJ2-2; 11 bases fit TRBD2. The CDR3 is made up of 16 amino acids. V lost 0 bases, J lost 3 bases, and 0 bases stayed unmatched. CDR1 MRHNA and CDR2 SNTAGT come from the germline V gene.

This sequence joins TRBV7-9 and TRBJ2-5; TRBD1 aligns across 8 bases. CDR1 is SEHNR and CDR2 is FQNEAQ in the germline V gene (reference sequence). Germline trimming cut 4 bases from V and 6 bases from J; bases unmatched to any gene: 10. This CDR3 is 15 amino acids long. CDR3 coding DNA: TGTGCCAGCAGCTCATTGCAGGGGGCTCTGAAGACCCAGTACTTC. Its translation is CASSSLQGALKTQYF.

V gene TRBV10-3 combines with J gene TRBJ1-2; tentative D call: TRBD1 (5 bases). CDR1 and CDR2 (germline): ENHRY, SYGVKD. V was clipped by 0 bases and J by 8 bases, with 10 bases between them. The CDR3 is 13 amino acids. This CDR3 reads CAISESQGHGYTF. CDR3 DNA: TGTGCCATCAGTGAGTCCCAGGGCCACGGCTACACCTTC.

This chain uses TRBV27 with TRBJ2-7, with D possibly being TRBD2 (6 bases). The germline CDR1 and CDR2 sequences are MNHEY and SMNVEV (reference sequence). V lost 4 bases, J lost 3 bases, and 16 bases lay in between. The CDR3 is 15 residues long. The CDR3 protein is CASSSRDSGHYEQYF. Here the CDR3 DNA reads TGTGCCAGCAGTTCCCGGGACTCCGGACACTACGAGCAGTACTTC.

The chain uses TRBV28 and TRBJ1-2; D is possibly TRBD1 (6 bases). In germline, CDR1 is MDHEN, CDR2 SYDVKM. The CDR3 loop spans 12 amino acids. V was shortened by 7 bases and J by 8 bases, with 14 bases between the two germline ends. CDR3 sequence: CASTSKGVGYTF. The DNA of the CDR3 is TGTGCCAGCACCTCGAAGGGGGTCGGCTACACCTTC.

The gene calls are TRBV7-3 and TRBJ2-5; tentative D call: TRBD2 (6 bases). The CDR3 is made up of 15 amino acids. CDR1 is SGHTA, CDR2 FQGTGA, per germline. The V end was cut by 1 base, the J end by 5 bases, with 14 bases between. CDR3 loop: CASSLRHGREETQYF. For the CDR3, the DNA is TGTGCCAGCAGCTTAAGACACGGGAGAGAGGAGACCCAGTACTTC.

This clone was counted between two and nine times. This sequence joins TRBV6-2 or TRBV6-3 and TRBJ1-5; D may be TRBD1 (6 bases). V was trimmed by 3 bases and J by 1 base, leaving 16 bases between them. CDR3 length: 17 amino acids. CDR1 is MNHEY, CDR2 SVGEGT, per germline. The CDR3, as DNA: TGTGCCAGCAGTTATTTGGGGGCTGAGAGGAGCAATCAGCCCCAGCATTTT. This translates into CASSYLGAERSNQPQHF.

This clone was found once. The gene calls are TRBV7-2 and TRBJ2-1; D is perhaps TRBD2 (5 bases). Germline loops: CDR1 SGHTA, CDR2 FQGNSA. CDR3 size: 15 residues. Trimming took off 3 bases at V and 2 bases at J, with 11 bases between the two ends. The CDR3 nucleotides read TGTGCCAGCAGCTTCCTAGCCTCCCCCTACAATGAGCAGTTCTTC. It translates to CASSFLASPYNEQFF.

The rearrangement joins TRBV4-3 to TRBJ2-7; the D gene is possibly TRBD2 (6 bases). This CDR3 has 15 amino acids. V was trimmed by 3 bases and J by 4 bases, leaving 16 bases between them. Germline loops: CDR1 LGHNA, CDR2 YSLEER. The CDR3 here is CASSQRLVGIYEQYF. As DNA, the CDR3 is TGCGCCAGCAGCCAGCGACTAGTGGGGATTTACGAGCAGTACTTC.

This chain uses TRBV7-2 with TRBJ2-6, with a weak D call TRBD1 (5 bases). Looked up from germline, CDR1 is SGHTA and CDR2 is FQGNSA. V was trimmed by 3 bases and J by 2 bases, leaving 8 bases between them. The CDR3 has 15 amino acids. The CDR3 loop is CASSLGPAGANVLTF. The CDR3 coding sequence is TGTGCCAGCAGCTTGGGGCCGGCTGGGGCCAACGTCCTGACTTTC.

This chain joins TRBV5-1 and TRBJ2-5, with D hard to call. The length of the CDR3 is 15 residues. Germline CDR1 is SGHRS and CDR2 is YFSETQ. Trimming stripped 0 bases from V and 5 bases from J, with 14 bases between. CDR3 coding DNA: TGCGCCAGCAGCTTGGGAGACGCAGACGTGGAGACCCAGTACTTC. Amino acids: CASSLGDADVETQYF.

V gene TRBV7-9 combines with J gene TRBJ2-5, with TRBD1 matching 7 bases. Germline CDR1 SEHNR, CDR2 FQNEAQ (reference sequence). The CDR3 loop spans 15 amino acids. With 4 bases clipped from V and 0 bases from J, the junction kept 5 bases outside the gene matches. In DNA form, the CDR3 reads TGTGCCAGCAGCTCCGTACAGGGGTACCAAGAGACCCAGTACTTC. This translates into CASSSVQGYQETQYF.

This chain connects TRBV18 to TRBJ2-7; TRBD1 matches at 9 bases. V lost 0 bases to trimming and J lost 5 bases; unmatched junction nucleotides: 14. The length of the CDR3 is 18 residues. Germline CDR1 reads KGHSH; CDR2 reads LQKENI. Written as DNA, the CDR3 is TGTGCCAGCTCACCACCTGGTCCCGGGACAGGGATTAAGGACGAGCAGTACTTC. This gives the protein CASSPPGPGTGIKDEQYF.

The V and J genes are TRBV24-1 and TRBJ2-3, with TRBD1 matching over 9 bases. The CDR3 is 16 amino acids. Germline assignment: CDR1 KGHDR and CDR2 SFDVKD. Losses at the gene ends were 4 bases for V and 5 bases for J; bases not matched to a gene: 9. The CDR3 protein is CATSDPGTGRIDTQYF. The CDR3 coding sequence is TGTGCCACCAGTGACCCCGGGACAGGGAGAATAGATACGCAGTATTTT.

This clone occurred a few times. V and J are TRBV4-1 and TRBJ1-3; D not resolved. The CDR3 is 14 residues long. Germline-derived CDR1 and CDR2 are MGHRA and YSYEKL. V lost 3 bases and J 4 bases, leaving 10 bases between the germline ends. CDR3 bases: TGCGCCAGCAGCCATCCTTTGATCGGAAACACCATATATTTT. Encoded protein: CASSHPLIGNTIYF.

The CDR3 here is CASSQGGGSGLPTRPQHF. As DNA, the CDR3 is TGCGCCAGCAGCCAAGGGGGAGGTTCAGGGCTACCGACTCGGCCCCAGCATTTT. V gene TRBV4-1 combines with J gene TRBJ1-5; a possible D gene is TRBD1 (5 bases). The CDR3 is 18 amino acids. Deletions cut 1 base from V and 9 bases from J, with 25 bases between. Germline V gives CDR1 MGHRA, CDR2 YSYEKL.